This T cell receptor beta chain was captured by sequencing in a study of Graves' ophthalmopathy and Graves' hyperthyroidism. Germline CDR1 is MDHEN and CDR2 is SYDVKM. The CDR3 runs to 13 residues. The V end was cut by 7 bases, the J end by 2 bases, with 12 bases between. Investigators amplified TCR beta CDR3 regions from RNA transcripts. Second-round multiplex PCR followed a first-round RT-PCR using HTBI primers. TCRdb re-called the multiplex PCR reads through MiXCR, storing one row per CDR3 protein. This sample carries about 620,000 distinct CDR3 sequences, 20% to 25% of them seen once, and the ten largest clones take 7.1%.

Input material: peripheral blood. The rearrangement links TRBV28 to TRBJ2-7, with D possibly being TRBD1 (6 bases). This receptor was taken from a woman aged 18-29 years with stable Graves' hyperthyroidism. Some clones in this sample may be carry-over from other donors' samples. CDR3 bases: TGTGCCAGCAATACAGGGATCACCTACGAGCAGTACTTC. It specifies CASNTGITYEQYF.